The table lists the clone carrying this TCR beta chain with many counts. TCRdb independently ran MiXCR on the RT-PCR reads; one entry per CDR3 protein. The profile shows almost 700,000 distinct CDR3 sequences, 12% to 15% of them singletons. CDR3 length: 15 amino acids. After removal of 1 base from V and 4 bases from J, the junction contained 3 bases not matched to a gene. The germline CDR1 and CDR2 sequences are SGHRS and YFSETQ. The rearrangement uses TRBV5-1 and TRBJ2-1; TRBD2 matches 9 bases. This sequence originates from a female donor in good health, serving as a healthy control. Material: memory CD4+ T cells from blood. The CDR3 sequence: CASSLSSGEYNEQFF. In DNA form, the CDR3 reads TGCGCCAGCAGCTTGTCTAGCGGGGAGTACAATGAGCAGTTCTTC.